Given below is one TCR beta chain in context. The V gene's germline CDR1 is MGHDK and CDR2 SYGVNS. The CDR3 loop spans 15 amino acids. V dropped 1 base and J dropped 6 bases, with 16 bases sitting between them. The data derive from a study of siplizumab effects on memory and regulatory T cells. Using immunoSEQ multiplex PCR, the repertoire was profiled, and TCRdb retains in-frame clones only, with some absent. The sample holds 100,000 to 120,000 clones, 80% to 95% seen once. Specimen: CD4+ T cells sorted from blood. The chain combines TRBV25-1 with TRBJ2-7, with D possibly being TRBD1 (5 bases). The receptor's source is a human donor in good health. The CDR3 spells CASSEFDRSRSEQYF. The CDR3 DNA sequence: TGTGCCAGCAGTGAATTTGACAGAAGTCGCTCCGAGCAGTACTTC.